This is a list of T cell receptor beta chains from one sample in a study of T cell repertoires in cytomegalovirus infection. Using its own MiXCR run on the reads, TCRdb lists one record per CDR3 protein. The repertoire consists of over 300,000 distinct CDR3 sequences, with roughly 17% occurring once and the leading ten covering more than 10%. The specimen sequenced was PBMCs. The receptors here all came from a human donor in good health (CMV status not recorded). Some clones in this sample may be carry-over from other donors' samples. Each CDR3 is given with its conserved first and last residue. The D gene is left open where the match is weak. Only some rows state a clone size, as once, few, many or a class for expanded clones.

d_call j_call v_call clone_size cdr3_nt cdr3_aa
TRBD1 TRBJ2-2 TRBV7-9 many TGTGCCAGCAGGGCTACGACAGGGGAGTCCGGGGAGCTGTTTTTT CASRATTGESGELFF
NA TRBJ1-3 TRBV20-1 NA TGCAGTGCTAGATTACGTGGAAACACCATATATTTT CSARLRGNTIYF
NA TRBJ1-2 TRBV20-1 few TGCAGTGCTAGAGATACCGCGCGAGGTGGCTACACCTTC CSARDTARGGYTF
TRBD1 TRBJ1-6 TRBV2 NA TGTGCCAGCAGTAGACAGGGGCCTAATTCACCCCTCCACTTT CASSRQGPNSPLHF
TRBD1 TRBJ1-6 TRBV27 NA TGTGCCAGCAGTTTCGGGACAGCGAATTCACCCCTCCACTTT CASSFGTANSPLHF
NA TRBJ1-4 TRBV7-9 few TGTGCCAGCAGCTTACTAAAGCGGCTACCGGCAACTAATGAAAAACTGTTTTTT CASSLLKRLPATNEKLFF
NA TRBJ1-1 TRBV28 few TGTGCCAGCAACTCCCGGAGAGGTATGGCCGCTTTCTTT CASNSRRGMAAFF
NA TRBJ1-1 TRBV5-1 NA TGCGCCAGCAGCATGACAGTGAACACTGAAGCTTTCTTT CASSMTVNTEAFF
TRBD1 TRBJ1-2 TRBV7-2 many TGTGCCAGCAGCCAGACAGGGGACTATGGCTACACCTTC CASSQTGDYGYTF
NA TRBJ2-3 TRBV5-1 few TGCGCCAGCAGCCTCGGGACTGGAAGTCGCACAGATACGCAGTATTTT CASSLGTGSRTDTQYF
NA TRBJ2-5 TRBV7-8 many TGTGCCACCTGCCTCGGGGGCCAAGAGACCCAGTACTTC CATCLGGQETQYF
NA TRBJ2-5 TRBV4-1 few TGCGCCAGCAGCCTCCTCGGACTGACGATCCAAGAGACCCAGTACTTC CASSLLGLTIQETQYF
TRBD1 TRBJ1-5 TRBV20-1 few TGCAGTGCTTCGGACAGGCGTAGCAATCAGCCCCAGCATTTT CSASDRRSNQPQHF
NA TRBJ2-2 TRBV2 few TGTGCCAGCCAGGTCCGGGCGGGGACCGGGGAGCTGTTTTTT CASQVRAGTGELFF
TRBD2 TRBJ2-1 TRBV4-2 NA TGTGCCAGCAGACACGGACTAGGGAACAATGAGCAGTTCTTC CASRHGLGNNEQFF
NA TRBJ1-3 TRBV12-3/TRBV12-4 NA TGTGCCAGCACCCTCGAGAACTCTGGAAACACCATATATTTT CASTLENSGNTIYF
TRBD1 TRBJ1-4 TRBV2 few TGTGCCAGCAGTGTTCTTATAGTGTTGGGGACAGGGATGTTATTTGAAGAAAAACTGTTTTTT CASSVLIVLGTGMLFEEKLFF
NA TRBJ2-3 TRBV6-4 NA TGTGCCAGCAGTGACCCCAGCACAGATACGCAGTATTTT CASSDPSTDTQYF
NA TRBJ1-1 TRBV12-3/TRBV12-4 many TGTGCCAGCAGTCCCCAGGGCGGCAGGGAGTCGGAGGCTTTCTTT CASSPQGGRESEAFF
NA TRBJ1-1 TRBV12-3/TRBV12-4 many TGTGCCAGCAGTTTGACCCGACAGTACACTGAAGCTTTCTTT CASSLTRQYTEAFF
NA TRBJ1-5 TRBV4-2 NA TGTGCCAGCAGCCAAGATGACGTAGGGCAGCCCCAGCATTTT CASSQDDVGQPQHF
NA TRBJ2-5 TRBV29-1 many TGCAGCGGAACAGGACAGCAGCAAGAGACCCAGTACTTC CSGTGQQQETQYF
TRBD1 TRBJ2-7 TRBV27 NA TGTGCCAGCGCCCCCGGGACAGGTCTCTACGAGCAGTACTTC CASAPGTGLYEQYF
NA TRBJ2-1 TRBV27 NA TGTGCCAGCAGTTTTGGACCCCTCCGGGTCATCAGGGGGGCTCTCTACAATGAGCAGTTCTTC CASSFGPLRVIRGALYNEQFF
NA TRBJ2-7 TRBV6-2/TRBV6-3 many TGTGCCAGCAGTCGGGGCCAGATCTACGAGCAGTACTTC CASSRGQIYEQYF
NA TRBJ1-6 TRBV28 many TGTGCCAGCAGAGATCCGGGACAAAATAACCCCCTCCACTTT CASRDPGQNNPLHF
NA TRBJ2-5 TRBV5-5 many TGTGCCAGCAGCTTGGCCGTAGGGGGGGAGACCCAGTACTTC CASSLAVGGETQYF
TRBD2 TRBJ2-3 TRBV20-1 NA TGCAGTGCAACACCAGCAGGGACTAGCGGGGGGGTGGATACGCAGTATTTT CSATPAGTSGGVDTQYF
NA TRBJ1-1 TRBV27 NA TGTGCCAGCAGAAAACAGGGTTCTGAAGCTTTCTTT CASRKQGSEAFF